The 13 T cell receptor beta chains listed next were all sequenced from one sample in a study of shared clonotypes between healthy human individuals. Naive CD8 cells comprised CD45RO-negative, CCR7-positively selected cells, excluding terminally differentiated effector memory CD45RA+ cells. Produced via immunoSEQ multiplex PCR; TCRdb's table is partial and in-frame only. The repertoire consists of hundreds of thousands of clones, with 95% to 96% occurring once and the leading ten covering approximately 0.1%. Sequencing was carried out using naive CD8+ T cells sorted from blood. The receptor set was obtained from a woman aged 30 to 39 in good health.

The chain is built from TRBV28 and TRBJ1-3; no reliable D call. The CDR3 runs 15 residues. With 2 bases removed from V and 0 bases from J, the gap between germline ends came to 8 bases. CDR1 MDHEN and CDR2 SYDVKM come from the germline V gene. CDR3 region: CASSLPGPSGNTIYF. CDR3 in DNA: TGTGCCAGCAGTTTACCGGGCCCCTCTGGAAACACCATATATTTT.

The rearrangement links TRBV5-1 to TRBJ2-1; the D gene is possibly TRBD2 (6 bases). This CDR3 region has 17 residues. V dropped 0 bases and J dropped 2 bases, with 15 bases sitting between them. The germline V gene has CDR1 SGHRS and CDR2 YFSETQ. The CDR3, as DNA: TGCGCCAGCAGCTTGGACCCAGCGGGCCTTACCTACAATGAGCAGTTCTTC. It specifies CASSLDPAGLTYNEQFF. The full variable domain, rest sourced from reference TRBV5-1 and TRBJ2-1, is KAGVTQTPRYLIKTRGQQVTLSCSPISGHRSVSWYQQTPGQGLQFLFEYFSETQRNKGNFPGRFSGRQFSNSRSEMNVSTLELGDSALYLCASSLDPAGLTYNEQFFGPGTRLTVL.

The rearrangement uses TRBV2 and TRBJ2-1; 7 bases agree with TRBD2. V shed 4 bases and J 1 base; nucleotides not matched to a gene: 7. The CDR3 is made up of 16 amino acids. CDR1 is SNHLY, CDR2 FYNNEI, per germline. The chain's CDR3 is CASSVGGRRSYNEQFF. The DNA of the CDR3 is TGTGCCAGCAGTGTCGGCGGGAGAAGGTCCTACAATGAGCAGTTCTTC.

This chain uses TRBV7-8 with TRBJ1-1; 9 bases align to TRBD1. The V gene end was trimmed by 5 bases and the J gene end by 1 base; junction bases not matched to a gene: 2. There are 14 residues in the CDR3. Looked up from germline, CDR1 is SGHVS and CDR2 is FQNEAQ. CDR3 nucleotides: TGTGCCAGCAGCACGGGACAGGGGAACACTGAAGCTTTCTTT. It encodes CASSTGQGNTEAFF.

The chain uses TRBV9 and TRBJ1-2, with 10 nucleotides matching TRBD1. From germline, CDR1 is SGDLS and CDR2 YYNGEE. With V trimmed by 3 bases and J by 2 bases, 7 bases remained unmatched. There are 16 residues in the CDR3. CDR3 coding DNA: TGTGCCAGCAGCGAGGGACAGGGGCCATTCAACTATGGCTACACCTTC. It translates to CASSEGQGPFNYGYTF.

This chain joins TRBV28 and TRBJ1-3, with 11 bases matching TRBD1. The trim removed 6 bases at V and 2 bases at J, leaving 6 bases unmatched. CDR1 and CDR2 from the germline V gene are MDHEN and SYDVKM. CDR3 size: 16 residues. CDR3 region: CASSPRGQGAGNTIYF. CDR3 coding DNA: TGTGCCAGCAGCCCGAGGGGACAGGGGGCTGGAAACACCATATATTTT.

V gene TRBV29-1 combines with J gene TRBJ2-1; the match to TRBD2 covers 13 bases. With V trimmed by 5 bases and J by 9 bases, 13 bases remained unmatched. The germline V gene has CDR1 SQVTM and CDR2 ANQGSEA. The CDR3 has 16 amino acids. CDR3 in DNA: TGCAGCGTTAATCCCGGCGGGACTAGCGGGACTGGTGAGCAGTTCTTC. As protein: CSVNPGGTSGTGEQFF.

This chain connects TRBV7-9 to TRBJ2-7; D perhaps matches TRBD2 (6 bases). CDR3 length: 14 residues. V dropped 5 bases and J dropped 5 bases, with 16 bases sitting between them. In germline, CDR1 is SEHNR, CDR2 FQNEAQ (reference sequence). As DNA, the CDR3 is TGTGCCAGCAGCCCCACCTACGGGGAGGACGAGCAGTACTTC. Residues: CASSPTYGEDEQYF.

The V call is TRBV27, the J call TRBJ2-2; D is unresolved. Trimming removed 3 bases from V and 7 bases from J, with 9 bases in between. Germline V gene lookup returns CDR1 MNHEY and CDR2 SMNVEV (reference sequence). The CDR3 extends over 13 amino acids. CDR3 residues: CASSLGSGGELFF. The CDR3 nucleotides read TGTGCCAGCAGTTTGGGGTCTGGCGGGGAGCTGTTTTTT.

J is TRBJ2-3 and V is TRBV28, with D hard to call. Trimming cost V 4 bases and J 1 base, with 15 bases left between them. The CDR3 is 16 amino acids. Per germline, CDR1 MDHEN and CDR2 SYDVKM. DNA of the CDR3: TGTGCCAGCAGTTCCAGCCGGGTTCTTGGCACAGATACGCAGTATTTT. Protein product: CASSSSRVLGTDTQYF. The variable domain in full, with the rest retrieved from reference TRBV28 and TRBJ2-3, is DVKVTQSSRYLVKRTGEKVFLECVQDMDHENMFWYRQDPGLGLRLIYFSYDVKMKEKGDIPEGYSVSREKKERFSLILESASTNQTSMYLCASSSSRVLGTDTQYFGPGTRLTVL.

The rearrangement uses TRBV10-3 and TRBJ2-5; 9 bases line up with TRBD1. The CDR3 has 14 amino acids. Germline CDR1 ENHRY, CDR2 SYGVKD. The J segment lost 5 bases and the V segment lost 4 bases, leaving 5 bases of the junction unmatched. DNA of the CDR3: TGTGCCATCAGTGCCCGGGACAGGGATGAGACCCAGTACTTC. Protein: CAISARDRDETQYF.

The chain joins TRBV10-2 to TRBJ2-1; 7 bases match TRBD1. J lost 0 bases, V lost 4 bases, and 9 bases had no gene match. This CDR3 has 17 residues. Germline lookup yields CDR1 WSHSY and CDR2 SAAADI. The CDR3 spells CASSGGQSLSSYNEQFF. The CDR3 bases are TGCGCCAGCAGTGGGGGACAGTCCTTGAGCTCCTACAATGAGCAGTTCTTC.

The gene calls are TRBV7-8 and TRBJ1-5; no clear D gene. The CDR3 spans 12 residues. Germline V gene lookup returns CDR1 SGHVS and CDR2 FQNEAQ. V gave up 1 base and J gave up 12 bases, with 10 bases separating them. CDR3 coding DNA: TGTGCCAGCAGCTTAGGAGGACCGTTCCAGCATTTT. Its translation: CASSLGGPFQHF.